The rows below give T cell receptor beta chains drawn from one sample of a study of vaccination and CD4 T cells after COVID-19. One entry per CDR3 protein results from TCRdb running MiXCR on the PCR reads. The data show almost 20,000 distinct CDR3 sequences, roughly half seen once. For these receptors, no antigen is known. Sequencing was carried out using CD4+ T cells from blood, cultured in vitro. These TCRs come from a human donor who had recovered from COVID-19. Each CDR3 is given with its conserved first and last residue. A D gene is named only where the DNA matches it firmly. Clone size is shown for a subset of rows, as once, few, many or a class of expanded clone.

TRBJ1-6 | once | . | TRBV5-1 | CASSSDYLSPLHF | TGCGCCAGCAGCTCGGACTACTTGTCACCCCTCCACTTT
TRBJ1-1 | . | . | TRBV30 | CAWRPGLKLTEAFF | TGTGCCTGGAGACCGGGACTTAAACTCACTGAAGCTTTCTTT
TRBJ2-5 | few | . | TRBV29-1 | CSVAGTGVSGTGFETQYF | TGCAGCGTCGCCGGGACAGGAGTTAGCGGGACGGGGTTCGAGACCCAGTACTTC
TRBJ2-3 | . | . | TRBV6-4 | CASSDLWFRGTQYF | TGTGCCAGCAGTGACCTTTGGTTTCGGGGTACGCAGTATTTT
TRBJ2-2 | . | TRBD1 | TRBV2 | CASMRGPKGNTGELFF | TGTGCCAGCATGAGGGGGCCCAAGGGGAACACCGGGGAGCTGTTTTTT
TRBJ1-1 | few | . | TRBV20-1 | CSASKGSTEAFF | TGCAGTGCTAGTAAGGGATCCACTGAAGCTTTCTTT
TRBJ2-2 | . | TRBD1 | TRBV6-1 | CASSPGQVNTGELFF | TGTGCCAGCAGCCCGGGACAGGTGAACACCGGGGAGCTGTTTTTT
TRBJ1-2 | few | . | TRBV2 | CASREGGAYGYTF | TGTGCCAGCAGGGAGGGAGGCGCCTATGGCTACACCTTC
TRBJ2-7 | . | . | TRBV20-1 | CSAKPLGGSHYEQYF | TGCAGTGCTAAACCCCTGGGGGGTTCGCACTACGAGCAGTACTTC
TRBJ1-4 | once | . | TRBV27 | CASSNSGETNEKLFF | TGTGCCAGCAGTAATTCGGGGGAGACTAATGAAAAACTGTTTTTT
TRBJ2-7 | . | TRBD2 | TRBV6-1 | CASRGTSSGSGEQYF | TGTGCCAGCAGGGGGACGTCTAGCGGGAGTGGAGAGCAGTACTTC
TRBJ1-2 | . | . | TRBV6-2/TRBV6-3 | CASSPLAEKSNYGYTF | TGTGCCAGCAGTCCCCTGGCAGAAAAATCTAACTATGGCTACACCTTC